Following are 8 T cell receptor beta chains from one sample sequenced in a study of blood T cell repertoires in COVID-19. Repertoires were generated with immunoSEQ multiplex PCR, while TCRdb's copy carries only in-frame clones and drops some. The sample has roughly 140,000 clones; more than 75% are singletons. Sequencing was performed on peripheral blood. These receptors all come from a woman between 45 and 65 years old with acute or convalescent COVID-19.

The rearrangement uses TRBV29-1 and TRBJ2-7; a weak D match, TRBD2 (6 bases). The germline CDR1 and CDR2 sequences are SQVTM and ANQGSEA. Between the trimmed V and J ends, which lost 6 bases and 1 base, there was a span of 13 bases. The CDR3 covers 13 residues. This CDR3 is CSVGGVPSYEQYF. Here the CDR3 DNA reads TGCAGCGTGGGAGGAGTACCGTCCTACGAGCAGTACTTC.

This clone was counted once. The CDR3 DNA sequence: TGTGCCAGCAGTTACACACAGGGGACCGGGACTGAAGCTTTCTTT. Its protein is CASSYTQGTGTEAFF. The chain combines TRBV6-2 or TRBV6-3 with TRBJ1-1; 7 bases are shared with TRBD1. The V gene's germline CDR1 is MNHEY and CDR2 SVGEGT. V dropped 2 bases and J dropped 5; count of bases not matched to a gene: 8. The length of the CDR3 is 15 residues.

V usage is TRBV14 and J usage is TRBJ2-1; D remains ambiguous. The CDR3 totals 13 residues. CDR1 SGHDN and CDR2 FVKESK come from the germline V gene. Trimming took off 0 bases at V and 9 bases at J, with 9 bases between the two ends. This CDR3 reads CASSQDLVGEQFF. CDR3 sequence (DNA): TGTGCCAGCAGCCAAGATCTAGTTGGTGAGCAGTTCTTC.

The chain is built from TRBV5-1 and TRBJ1-1; 8 nucleotides agree with TRBD1. The V and J ends lost 6 bases and 6 bases, in that order; junction bases with no gene match: 7. This CDR3 contains 13 residues. CDR1 and CDR2 (germline): SGHRS, YFSETQ. DNA for the CDR3: TGCGCCAGCAACCCAGGGACAGGCCCTGAAGCTTTCTTT. Its protein product is CASNPGTGPEAFF.

The genes are TRBV13 and TRBJ2-6; tentatively, D is TRBD2 (6 bases). CDR3 length equals 19 residues. Germline V gene lookup returns CDR1 PRHDT and CDR2 FYEKMQ (reference sequence). Trimming removed 2 bases from V and 2 bases from J, with 19 bases in between. The CDR3 protein is CASSLLGVGGLTGANVLTF. The CDR3 region has the DNA TGTGCCAGCAGCTTACTTGGGGTTGGGGGGTTAACTGGGGCCAACGTCCTGACTTTC.

This clone was detected a few times. J is TRBJ2-3 and V is TRBV5-1; TRBD2 agrees at 7 bases. Germline CDR1 and CDR2: SGHRS and YFSETQ. Trimming at V came to 0 bases and at J to 6 bases, leaving 10 bases not matched to a gene. The CDR3 contains 16 residues. CDR3 sequence reads: CASSLVGGGALDTQYF. In nucleotides, the CDR3 is TGCGCCAGCAGCTTGGTGGGGGGAGGGGCGCTGGATACGCAGTATTTT.

The CDR3: CASSRTGDNQPQHF. The CDR3, as DNA: TGTGCCAGCAGCAGGACAGGGGACAATCAGCCCCAGCATTTT. This sequence joins TRBV11-2 and TRBJ1-5; 9 bases agree with TRBD1. This CDR3 spans 14 amino acids. Looked up from germline, CDR1 is SGHAT and CDR2 is FQNNGV. V lost 5 bases, J lost 3 bases, and 2 bases stayed unmatched. The full variable domain, rest sourced from reference TRBV11-2 and TRBJ1-5, is EAGVAQSPRYKIIEKRQSVAFWCNPISGHATLYWYQQILGQGPKLLIQFQNNGVVDDSQLPKDRFSAERLKGVDSTLKIQPAKLEDSAVYLCASSRTGDNQPQHFGDGTRLSIL.

The V call is TRBV7-2, the J call TRBJ2-2; 7 bases are a match to TRBD1. The CDR3 has 16 residues. Trimming cost V 5 bases and J 4 bases; bases outside gene matches: 10. Germline CDR1 is SGHTA and CDR2 is FQGNSA. CDR3 loop: CASSHGRAGGTGELFF. CDR3 DNA sequence: TGTGCCAGCAGCCATGGTCGGGCAGGGGGCACCGGGGAGCTGTTTTTT.